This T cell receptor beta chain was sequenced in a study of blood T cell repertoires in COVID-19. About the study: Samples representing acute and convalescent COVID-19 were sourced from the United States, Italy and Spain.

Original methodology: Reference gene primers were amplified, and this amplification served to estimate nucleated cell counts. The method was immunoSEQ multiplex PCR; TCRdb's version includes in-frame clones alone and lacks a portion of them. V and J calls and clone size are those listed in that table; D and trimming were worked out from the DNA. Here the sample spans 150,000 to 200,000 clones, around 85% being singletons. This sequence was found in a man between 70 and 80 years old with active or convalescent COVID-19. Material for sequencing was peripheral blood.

CDR3 DNA: TGTGCCTCGGACAGGGTTTGGATGAACACTGAAGCTTTCTTT. It specifies CASDRVWMNTEAFF. The V and J genes are TRBV30 and TRBJ1-1, with 8 bases that match TRBD1. Germline V gene lookup returns CDR1 GTSNPN and CDR2 SVGIG (reference sequence). The CDR3 is 14 amino acids. J was trimmed by 0 bases and V by 7 bases; bases with no gene match: 7.